One sample yielded the 15 T cell receptor beta chains listed below, sequenced in a study of siplizumab effects on memory and regulatory T cells. This table comes from immunoSEQ multiplex PCR, and its TCRdb copy is limited to in-frame clones, with some not included. The profile covers over 85,000 clones, with 94% appearing a single time and roughly 0.3% taken by the ten largest. The material sequenced was non-Treg CD4+ T cells sorted from blood. The receptors were gathered from a human donor in good health.

This chain links TRBV19 with TRBJ2-1; no firm D call. The length of the CDR3 is 14 residues. Trimming removed 3 bases at V and 6 bases at J, with 12 bases between. CDR1 LNHDA and CDR2 SQIVND come from the germline V gene (reference sequence). CDR3 DNA sequence: TGTGCCAGTAGTATCGGGCAGCGTACCAATGAGCAGTTCTTC. It yields the protein CASSIGQRTNEQFF.

The genes are TRBV6-5 and TRBJ1-1, with D perhaps TRBD1 (5 bases). Germline CDR1 reads MNHEY; CDR2 reads SVGAGI. This CDR3 region has 12 residues. Between the trimmed V and J ends, which lost 2 bases and 11 bases, there was a span of 12 bases. CDR3 in DNA: TGTGCCAGCAGTTACGAAGGGGCTGGCGCTTTCTTT. Translating it yields CASSYEGAGAFF.

This chain connects TRBV25-1 to TRBJ1-2, with D hard to call. V was trimmed by 6 bases and J by 4 bases, leaving 18 bases between them. The CDR3 runs to 15 residues. Per germline, CDR1 MGHDK and CDR2 SYGVNS. The CDR3 region is CASRSSGLWGYGYTF. CDR3 sequence (DNA): TGTGCCAGCAGGTCATCGGGCTTGTGGGGCTATGGCTACACCTTC.

The rearrangement uses TRBV9 and TRBJ2-4; possibly TRBD2 for D (5 bases). Trimming left V 4 bases short and J 8 bases short, with 19 bases between. From germline, CDR1 is SGDLS and CDR2 YYNGEE. This CDR3 is 15 amino acids long. Here the CDR3 reads CASSPDADARDIQYF. The CDR3 nucleotides read TGTGCCAGCAGCCCTGACGCGGATGCGAGGGACATTCAGTACTTC.

The chain joins TRBV4-1 to TRBJ1-4; 7 nucleotides align to TRBD1. This CDR3 is built from 14 residues. Per germline, CDR1 MGHRA and CDR2 YSYEKL. Losses at the gene ends were 4 bases for V and 7 bases for J; bases not matched to a gene: 6. The CDR3 nucleotides read TGCGCCAGCAGCCGGGCAGGGGGGTCTGAAAAACTGTTTTTT. Translation gives CASSRAGGSEKLFF.

The rearrangement uses TRBV19 and TRBJ2-3, with D unclear. V lost 7 bases to trimming and J lost 6 bases, with 14 bases between them. The CDR3 runs to 13 residues. The germline CDR1 and CDR2 sequences are LNHDA and SQIVND (reference sequence). CDR3 nucleotide sequence: TGTGCCAGTAAAGGGTCGGCTGGTGATACGCAGTATTTT. Amino acid sequence: CASKGSAGDTQYF.

The chain joins TRBV5-1 to TRBJ2-5, with 7 bases matching TRBD1. V shed 1 base, J shed 2 bases, and the junction held 8 bases outside the gene matches. The CDR3 has 16 residues. Germline CDR1 and CDR2: SGHRS and YFSETQ. CDR3 loop: CASSLTGVRGQETQYF. The CDR3 DNA reads TGCGCCAGCAGCTTGACAGGGGTAAGGGGGCAAGAGACCCAGTACTTC.

The chain carries TRBV5-1 and TRBJ2-3; 8 bases match TRBD2. The V gene's germline CDR1 is SGHRS and CDR2 YFSETQ. Germline trimming cut 7 bases from V and 1 base from J; bases unmatched to any gene: 11. The CDR3 is 16 residues long. CDR3 bases: TGCGCCAGCTGGGAAACTAGCGGAGACCGCACAGATACGCAGTATTTT. Residues: CASWETSGDRTDTQYF.

The chain uses TRBV28 and TRBJ1-5, with D possibly matching TRBD1 (6 bases). Trimming took off 5 bases at V and 4 bases at J, with 21 bases between the two ends. CDR1 and CDR2 (germline): MDHEN, SYDVKM. The CDR3 is made up of 17 amino acids. For the CDR3, the DNA is TGTGCCAGCAGTCCTTGGATTTTGGGAAGGGGGAATCAGCCCCAGCATTTT. Translation gives CASSPWILGRGNQPQHF.

The V and J genes are TRBV11-2 and TRBJ2-2, with TRBD2 identical over 9 bases. V trimming: 4 bases; J trimming: 4 bases; junction bases outside the gene matches: 10. The germline V gene has CDR1 SGHAT and CDR2 FQNNGV. The CDR3 covers 17 residues. CDR3 sequence: CASSSRGGRASTGELFF. CDR3 nucleotide sequence: TGTGCCAGCAGCTCAAGGGGCGGGAGGGCCAGCACCGGGGAGCTGTTTTTT.

The chain joins TRBV6-1 to TRBJ2-7; tentatively, D is TRBD2 (6 bases). Per the germline V gene, CDR1 is MNHNS and CDR2 is SASEGT. The V gene lost 6 bases and the J gene lost 7 bases, with 19 bases spanning the gap. The CDR3 is 14 amino acids. In nucleotides, the CDR3 is TGTGCCAGCAGGACACCCCGGGACTTCGGGGAGCAGTACTTC. Its protein is CASRTPRDFGEQYF.

This clone was found once. The chain links TRBV13 to TRBJ1-2, with 9 nucleotides matching TRBD1. CDR1 is PRHDT, CDR2 FYEKMQ, per germline (reference sequence). The CDR3 is made up of 16 amino acids. Unmatched junction bases numbered 11, after V lost 5 bases and J lost 4 bases. CDR3 protein: CASSPRQGGLFYGYTF. In DNA form, the CDR3 reads TGTGCCAGCAGCCCCCGACAGGGGGGCCTTTTCTATGGCTACACCTTC.

The chain links TRBV6-5 to TRBJ1-1, with D unclear. CDR3 length: 11 amino acids. Germline V gives CDR1 MNHEY, CDR2 SVGAGI. V gave up 6 bases and J gave up 6 bases, with 8 bases separating them. The CDR3 region has the DNA TGTGCCAGCAGATCCGACGCTGAAGCTTTCTTT. It is translated as CASRSDAEAFF.

V and J are TRBV7-3 and TRBJ2-2, with TRBD2 identical over 12 bases. CDR3 length: 15 amino acids. Germline CDR1 reads SGHTA; CDR2 reads FQGTGA. Trimming at V came to 5 bases and at J to 4 bases, leaving 2 bases not matched to a gene. CDR3 sequence (DNA): TGTGCCAGCAGCCCGGGACTAGCGGGCACCGGGGAGCTGTTTTTT. This encodes CASSPGLAGTGELFF.

The chain carries TRBV5-1 and TRBJ1-2; no clear D gene. Germline CDR1 and CDR2: SGHRS and YFSETQ. The CDR3 runs 13 residues. Trimming pared 0 bases from V and 2 bases from J, leaving 5 bases between. CDR3 protein: CASSLARNYGYTF. The CDR3 DNA is TGCGCCAGCAGCTTGGCCAGAAACTATGGCTACACCTTC.